This note documents a single T cell receptor (beta chain) sequence. TCRdb's table, derived via immunoSEQ multiplex PCR, lists solely in-frame clones and lacks some. The profile shows about 190,000 clones, nearly 90% of them singletons. The sample originates from a study of blood T cell repertoires in COVID-19. On the study more broadly: PBMCs, B-cell-depleted T cells, or T cells were the source of the cDNA or gDNA that made up the material.

CDR1 is MNHEY and CDR2 is SVGAGI in the germline V gene. Deletions cut 4 bases from V and 4 bases from J, with 14 bases between. The length of the CDR3 is 14 residues. Sample: peripheral blood. The chain couples TRBV6-5 to TRBJ2-7; D is possibly TRBD1 (6 bases). The source of this sequence is a man aged 50-59 years with acute or convalescent COVID-19. CDR3 sequence (DNA): TGTGCCAGCAGTTCGATGGACAGCTATTACGAGCAGTACTTC. It encodes CASSSMDSYYEQYF.